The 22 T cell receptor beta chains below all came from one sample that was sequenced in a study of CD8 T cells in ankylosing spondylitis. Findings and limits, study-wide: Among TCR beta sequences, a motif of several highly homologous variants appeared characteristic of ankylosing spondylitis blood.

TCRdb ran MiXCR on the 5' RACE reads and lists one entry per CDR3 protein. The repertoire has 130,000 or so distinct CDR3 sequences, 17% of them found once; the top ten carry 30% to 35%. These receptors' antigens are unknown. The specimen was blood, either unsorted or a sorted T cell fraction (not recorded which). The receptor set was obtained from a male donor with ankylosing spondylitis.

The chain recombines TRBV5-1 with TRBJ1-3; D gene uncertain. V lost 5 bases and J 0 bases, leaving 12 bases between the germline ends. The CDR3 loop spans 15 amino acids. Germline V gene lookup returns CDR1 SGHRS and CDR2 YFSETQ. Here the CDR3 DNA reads TGCGCCAGCAGGCCGGAAGGATTCTCTGGAAACACCATATATTTT. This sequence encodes CASRPEGFSGNTIYF.

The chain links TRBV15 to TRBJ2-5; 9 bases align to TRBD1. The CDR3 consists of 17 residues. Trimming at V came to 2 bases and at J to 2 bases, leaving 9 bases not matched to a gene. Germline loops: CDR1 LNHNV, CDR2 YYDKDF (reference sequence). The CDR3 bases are TGTGCCACCAGCAGACGCCCTTCCGGGACAGGGCAAGAGACCCAGTACTTC. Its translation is CATSRRPSGTGQETQYF.

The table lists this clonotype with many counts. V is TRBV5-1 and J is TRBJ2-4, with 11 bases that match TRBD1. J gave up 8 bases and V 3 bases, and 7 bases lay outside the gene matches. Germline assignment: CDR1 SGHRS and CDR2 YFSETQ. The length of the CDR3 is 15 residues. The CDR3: CASSSTLGQGDIQYF. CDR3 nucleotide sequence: TGCGCCAGCAGCTCTACTCTGGGACAGGGGGACATTCAGTACTTC. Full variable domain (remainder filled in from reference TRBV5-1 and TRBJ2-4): KAGVTQTPRYLIKTRGQQVTLSCSPISGHRSVSWYQQTPGQGLQFLFEYFSETQRNKGNFPGRFSGRQFSNSRSEMNVSTLELGDSALYLCASSSTLGQGDIQYFGAGTRLSVL.

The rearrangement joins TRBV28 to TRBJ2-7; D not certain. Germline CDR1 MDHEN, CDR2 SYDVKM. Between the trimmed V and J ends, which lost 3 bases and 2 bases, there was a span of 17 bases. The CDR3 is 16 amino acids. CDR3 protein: CASSLWAETATYEQYF. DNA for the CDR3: TGTGCCAGCAGTTTGTGGGCGGAAACTGCTACCTACGAGCAGTACTTC.

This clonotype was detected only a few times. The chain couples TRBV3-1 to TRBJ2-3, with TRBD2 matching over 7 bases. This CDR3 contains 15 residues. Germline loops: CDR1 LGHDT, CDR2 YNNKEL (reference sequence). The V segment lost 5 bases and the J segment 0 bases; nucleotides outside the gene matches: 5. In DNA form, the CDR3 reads TGTGCCAGCAGCGTCGGGGGGACTAGCACAGATACGCAGTATTTT. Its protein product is CASSVGGTSTDTQYF.

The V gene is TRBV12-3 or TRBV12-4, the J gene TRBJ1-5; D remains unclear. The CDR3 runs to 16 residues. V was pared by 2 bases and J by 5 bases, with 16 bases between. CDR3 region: CASSLNRGVPDQPQHF. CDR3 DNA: TGTGCCAGCAGTTTAAACCGAGGTGTCCCTGATCAGCCCCAGCATTTT.

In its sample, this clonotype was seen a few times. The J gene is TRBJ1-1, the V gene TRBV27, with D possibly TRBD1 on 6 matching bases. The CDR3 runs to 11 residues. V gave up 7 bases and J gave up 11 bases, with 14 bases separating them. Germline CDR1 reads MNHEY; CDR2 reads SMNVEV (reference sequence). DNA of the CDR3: TGTGCCAGCACCGCACAGGGAGAGGCTTTCTTT. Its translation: CASTAQGEAFF.

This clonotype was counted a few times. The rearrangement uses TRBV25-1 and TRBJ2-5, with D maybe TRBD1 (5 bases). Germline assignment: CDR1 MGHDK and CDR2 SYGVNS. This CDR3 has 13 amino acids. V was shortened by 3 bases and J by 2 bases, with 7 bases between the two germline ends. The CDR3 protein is CASSEYRQETQYF. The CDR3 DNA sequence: TGTGCCAGCAGTGAGTACAGGCAAGAGACCCAGTACTTC.

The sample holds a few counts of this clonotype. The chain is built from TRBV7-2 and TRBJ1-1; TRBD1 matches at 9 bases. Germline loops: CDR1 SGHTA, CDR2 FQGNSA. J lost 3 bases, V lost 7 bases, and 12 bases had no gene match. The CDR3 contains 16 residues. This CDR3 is CASTETGGVLYTEAFF. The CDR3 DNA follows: TGTGCCAGCACGGAGACAGGGGGTGTTTTGTACACTGAAGCTTTCTTT.

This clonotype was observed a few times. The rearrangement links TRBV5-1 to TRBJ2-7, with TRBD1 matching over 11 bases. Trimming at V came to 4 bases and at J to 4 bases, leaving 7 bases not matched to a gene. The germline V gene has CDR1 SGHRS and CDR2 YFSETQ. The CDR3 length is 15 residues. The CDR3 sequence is CASSVNRDRGYEQYF. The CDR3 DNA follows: TGCGCCAGCAGCGTAAACCGGGACAGGGGGTACGAGCAGTACTTC.

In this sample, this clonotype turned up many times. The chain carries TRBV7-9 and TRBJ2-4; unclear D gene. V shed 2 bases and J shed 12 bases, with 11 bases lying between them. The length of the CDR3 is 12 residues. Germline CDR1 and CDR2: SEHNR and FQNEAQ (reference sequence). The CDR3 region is CASSLIPGPQYF. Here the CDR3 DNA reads TGTGCCAGCAGCTTAATTCCCGGGCCTCAGTACTTC.

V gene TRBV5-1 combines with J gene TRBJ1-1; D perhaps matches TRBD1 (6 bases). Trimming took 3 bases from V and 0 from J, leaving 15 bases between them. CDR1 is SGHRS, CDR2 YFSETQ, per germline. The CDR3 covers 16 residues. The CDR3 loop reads CASSSWGGALNTEAFF. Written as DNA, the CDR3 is TGCGCCAGCAGCTCGTGGGGGGGGGCCTTGAACACTGAAGCTTTCTTT.

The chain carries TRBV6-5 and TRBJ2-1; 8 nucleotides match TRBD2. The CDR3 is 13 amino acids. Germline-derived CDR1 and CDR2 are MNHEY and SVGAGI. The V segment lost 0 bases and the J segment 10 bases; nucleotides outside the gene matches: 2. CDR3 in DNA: TGTGCCAGCAGTTACTCGGGCGGGGGGGAGCAGTTCTTC. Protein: CASSYSGGGEQFF.

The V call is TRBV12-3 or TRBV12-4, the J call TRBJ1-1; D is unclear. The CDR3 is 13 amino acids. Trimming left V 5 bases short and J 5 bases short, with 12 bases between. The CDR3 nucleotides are TGTGCCAGCAGTGCCCGGGTTGGGACTGAAGCTTTCTTT. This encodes CASSARVGTEAFF.

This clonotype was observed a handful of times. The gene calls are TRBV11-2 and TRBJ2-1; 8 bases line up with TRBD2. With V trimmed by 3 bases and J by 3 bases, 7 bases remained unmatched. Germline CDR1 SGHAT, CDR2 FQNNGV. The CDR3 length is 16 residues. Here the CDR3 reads CASSFNGRANYNEQFF. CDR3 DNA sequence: TGTGCCAGCAGCTTTAACGGGAGGGCCAACTACAATGAGCAGTTCTTC.

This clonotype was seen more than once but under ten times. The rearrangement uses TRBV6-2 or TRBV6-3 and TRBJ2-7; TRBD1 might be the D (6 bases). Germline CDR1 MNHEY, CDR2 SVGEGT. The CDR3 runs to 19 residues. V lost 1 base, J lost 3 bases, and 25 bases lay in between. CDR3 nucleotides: TGTGCCAGCAGTTACTACTTGGGGGCGCCTAGCCGCGGCTTCTACGAGCAGTACTTC. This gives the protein CASSYYLGAPSRGFYEQYF.

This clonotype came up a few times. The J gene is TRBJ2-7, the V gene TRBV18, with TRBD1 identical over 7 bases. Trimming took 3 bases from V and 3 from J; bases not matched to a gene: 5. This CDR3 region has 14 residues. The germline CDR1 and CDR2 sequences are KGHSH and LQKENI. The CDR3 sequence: CASSPGTAYYEQYF. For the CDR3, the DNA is TGTGCCAGCTCACCCGGGACAGCCTACTACGAGCAGTACTTC. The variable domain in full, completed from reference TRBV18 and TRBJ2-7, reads NAGVMQNPRHLVRRRGQEARLRCSPMKGHSHVYWYRQLPEEGLKFMVYLQKENIIDESGMPKERFSAEFPKEGPSILRIQQVVRGDSAAYFCASSPGTAYYEQYFGPGTRLTVT.

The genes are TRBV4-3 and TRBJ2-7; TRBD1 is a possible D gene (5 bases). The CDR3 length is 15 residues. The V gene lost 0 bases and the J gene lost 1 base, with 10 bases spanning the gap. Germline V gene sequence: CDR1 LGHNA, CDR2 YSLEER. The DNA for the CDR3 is TGCGCCAGCAGCCAAGAAGACAGCGTTTCCTACGAGCAGTACTTC. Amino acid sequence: CASSQEDSVSYEQYF.

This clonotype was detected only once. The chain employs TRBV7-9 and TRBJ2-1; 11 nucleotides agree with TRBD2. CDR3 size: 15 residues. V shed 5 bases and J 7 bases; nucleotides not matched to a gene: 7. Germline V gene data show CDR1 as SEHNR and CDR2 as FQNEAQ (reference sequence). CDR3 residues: CASSLSGRAVNEQFF. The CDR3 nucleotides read TGTGCCAGCAGCCTTAGCGGGAGGGCCGTAAATGAGCAGTTCTTC. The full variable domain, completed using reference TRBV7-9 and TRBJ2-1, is DTGVSQNPRHKITKRGQNVTFRCDPISEHNRLYWYRQTLGQGPEFLTYFQNEAQLEKSRLLSDRFSAERPKGSFSTLEIQRTEQGDSAMYLCASSLSGRAVNEQFFGPGTRLTVL.

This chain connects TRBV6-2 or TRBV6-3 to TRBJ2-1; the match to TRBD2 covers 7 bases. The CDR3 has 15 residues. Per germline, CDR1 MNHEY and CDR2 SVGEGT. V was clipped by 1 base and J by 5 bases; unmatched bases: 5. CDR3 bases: TGTGCCAGCAGTTACTTTGCGGGAGACCACAATGAGCAGTTCTTC. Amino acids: CASSYFAGDHNEQFF.

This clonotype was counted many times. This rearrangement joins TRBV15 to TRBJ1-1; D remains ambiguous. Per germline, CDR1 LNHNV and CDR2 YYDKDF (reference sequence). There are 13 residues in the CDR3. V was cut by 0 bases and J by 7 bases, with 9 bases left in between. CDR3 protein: CATSRDPQLEAFF. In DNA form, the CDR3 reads TGTGCCACCAGCAGAGATCCCCAGCTTGAAGCTTTCTTT. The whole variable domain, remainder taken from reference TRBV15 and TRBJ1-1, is DAMVIQNPRYQVTQFGKPVTLSCSQTLNHNVMYWYQQKSSQAPKLLFHYYDKDFNNEADTPDNFQSRRPNTSFCFLDIRSPGLGDTAMYLCATSRDPQLEAFFGQGTRLTVV.

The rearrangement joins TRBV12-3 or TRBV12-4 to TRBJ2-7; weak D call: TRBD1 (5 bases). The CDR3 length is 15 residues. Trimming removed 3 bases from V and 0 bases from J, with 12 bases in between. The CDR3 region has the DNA TGTGCCAGCAGTTTTGACAGAGCGAGCTCCTACGAGCAGTACTTC. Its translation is CASSFDRASSYEQYF.